These 30 T cell receptor beta chains came from one sample sequenced in a study of T cell repertoires in cytomegalovirus infection. Via MiXCR, TCRdb re-called the reads, giving one row per CDR3 protein. The sample holds hundreds of thousands of distinct CDR3 sequences, approximately 22% seen once. Sequences were obtained from CD8+ T cells from PBMCs. The source is a human donor in good health (CMV status not recorded). Some clones in this sample may be carry-over from other donors' samples.

This clonotype was detected ten times or more. The V gene is TRBV7-9, the J gene TRBJ2-5; 9 nucleotides match TRBD1. The CDR3 has 14 amino acids. Trimming cost V 5 bases and J 2 bases; bases outside gene matches: 3. Per germline, CDR1 SEHNR and CDR2 FQNEAQ (reference sequence). The CDR3, as DNA: TGTGCCAGCAGCACACAGGGGGCTCAAGAGACCCAGTACTTC. Translating it yields CASSTQGAQETQYF.

This clonotype has just a few counts. This chain connects TRBV2 to TRBJ1-2; the D is unclear. Deletions cut 0 bases from V and 3 bases from J, with 14 bases between. The CDR3 loop spans 16 amino acids. CDR1 and CDR2 from the germline V gene are SNHLY and FYNNEI. The CDR3 spells CASSEAPQISDYGYTF. The CDR3 coding sequence is TGTGCCAGCAGTGAAGCGCCTCAGATCTCGGACTATGGCTACACCTTC.

This clonotype was counted many times. The chain joins TRBV28 to TRBJ2-7; TRBD1 agrees at 9 bases. This CDR3 is built from 15 residues. Trimming took 2 bases from V and 3 from J; bases not matched to a gene: 5. Germline loops: CDR1 MDHEN, CDR2 SYDVKM. The CDR3 coding sequence is TGTGCCAGCAGTTTAACTGGGACAGGGCTCTACGAGCAGTACTTC. Its protein is CASSLTGTGLYEQYF.

This chain uses TRBV27 with TRBJ2-7, with TRBD2 as a possible D gene (6 bases). CDR1 and CDR2 from the germline V gene are MNHEY and SMNVEV (reference sequence). Trimming took 2 bases from V and 0 from J, leaving 14 bases between them. The CDR3 contains 16 residues. Here the CDR3 reads CASSLTGAGPSYEQYF. The CDR3 DNA is TGTGCCAGCAGTTTAACCGGGGCGGGGCCCTCCTACGAGCAGTACTTC.

This clonotype was seen only a few times. The chain recombines TRBV9 with TRBJ1-2; the D gene is possibly TRBD1 (5 bases). The CDR3 is made up of 13 amino acids. Trimming took 1 base from V and 7 from J, leaving 11 bases between them. Germline V CDR1 and CDR2: SGDLS, YYNGEE. CDR3 loop: CASSVLGEAGYTF. In nucleotides, the CDR3 is TGTGCCAGCAGCGTACTAGGGGAAGCTGGCTACACCTTC.

This clonotype was seen at least ten times. The chain joins TRBV25-1 to TRBJ2-1; 7 nucleotides align to TRBD1. This CDR3 is 12 amino acids long. Germline-derived CDR1 and CDR2 are MGHDK and SYGVNS. Trimming removed 6 bases from V and 8 bases from J; junction bases left unmatched: 4. The CDR3 sequence is CASSKQGYEQFF. DNA of the CDR3: TGTGCCAGCAGCAAACAGGGGTATGAGCAGTTCTTC. The whole variable domain, remainder taken from reference TRBV25-1 and TRBJ2-1, is EADIYQTPRYLVIGTGKKITLECSQTMGHDKMYWYQQDPGMELHLIHYSYGVNSTEKGDLSSESTVSRIRTEHFPLTLESARPSHTSQYLCASSKQGYEQFFGPGTRLTVL.

The chain has TRBV5-4 and TRBJ1-2, with 8 bases aligning to TRBD1. The CDR3 is 13 residues long. V lost 6 bases, J lost 4 bases, and 5 bases stayed unmatched. Germline V gene data show CDR1 as SGHNT and CDR2 as YYREEE (reference sequence). For the CDR3, the DNA is TGTGCCAGCATCCTACAGGGGGGCTATGGCTACACCTTC. It translates to CASILQGGYGYTF. Complete variable domain (other parts from reference TRBV5-4 and TRBJ1-2): ETGVTQSPTHLIKTRGQQVTLRCSSQSGHNTVSWYQQALGQGPQFIFQYYREEENGRGNFPPRFSGLQFPNYSSELNVNALELDDSALYLCASILQGGYGYTFGSGTRLTVV.

This clonotype has ten or more counts. The chain has TRBV11-1 and TRBJ2-3, with D perhaps TRBD2 (6 bases). CDR3 size: 14 residues. Trimming cost V 3 bases and J 3 bases, with 10 bases left between them. Germline assignment: CDR1 SGHAT and CDR2 FQDESV (reference sequence). DNA of the CDR3: TGTGCCAGCAGCTTCCTCGGGGGAACAGATACGCAGTATTTT. This sequence encodes CASSFLGGTDTQYF.

The V gene is TRBV27, the J gene TRBJ2-2; 8 bases agree with TRBD2. The germline gives CDR1 MNHEY, CDR2 SMNVEV (reference sequence). The CDR3 has 13 amino acids. J gave up 7 bases and V 8 bases, and 6 bases lay outside the gene matches. The CDR3 loop reads CASGRGANGELFF. CDR3 sequence (DNA): TGTGCCAGCGGGCGGGGGGCCAACGGGGAGCTGTTTTTT.

This clonotype was seen more than once but under ten times. The chain combines TRBV29-1 with TRBJ2-7, with D perhaps matching TRBD2 (5 bases). Per the germline V gene, CDR1 is SQVTM and CDR2 is ANQGSEA. The CDR3 sequence is 13 residues long. V was trimmed by 1 base and J by 6 bases, leaving 13 bases between them. The CDR3 is CSVEVDWPGEQYF. As DNA, the CDR3 is TGCAGCGTTGAAGTGGACTGGCCGGGCGAGCAGTACTTC.

This clonotype was recorded a few times. The chain employs TRBV7-2 and TRBJ2-7; TRBD2 aligns across 12 bases. Trimming took 5 bases from V and 7 from J; bases not matched to a gene: 9. The CDR3 totals 15 residues. The V gene's germline CDR1 is SGHTA and CDR2 FQGNSA. The DNA of the CDR3 is TGTGCCAGCAGCCCGAGACTAGCGGGGGCCAAAGAGCAGTACTTC. Translation gives CASSPRLAGAKEQYF. The full variable domain, completed using reference TRBV7-2 and TRBJ2-7, is GAGVSQSPSNKVTEKGKDVELRCDPISGHTALYWYRQSLGQGLEFLIYFQGNSAPDKSGLPSDRFSAERTGGSVSTLTIQRTQQEDSAVYLCASSPRLAGAKEQYFGPGTRLTVT.

The chain recombines TRBV4-1 with TRBJ1-1, with 7 bases identical to TRBD1. Germline V lookup: CDR1 MGHRA, CDR2 YSYEKL. There are 14 residues in the CDR3. The junction had 4 bases not matched to a gene; V was cut back by 2 bases and J by 4 bases. CDR3 region: CASSQLNRGTEAFF. The CDR3 bases are TGCGCCAGCAGCCAACTCAACAGGGGCACTGAAGCTTTCTTT.

This clonotype was counted only a few times. The chain is built from TRBV4-2 and TRBJ2-3; D gene uncertain. This CDR3 comprises 12 residues. Trimming removed 5 bases from V and 6 bases from J, with 9 bases in between. Germline-derived CDR1 and CDR2 are LGHNA and YNFKEQ. In nucleotides, the CDR3 is TGTGCCAGCAGCGGACGGCAGGATACGCAGTATTTT. It yields the protein CASSGRQDTQYF.

This clonotype has at least ten counts. The J gene is TRBJ2-7, the V gene TRBV20-1, with 15 bases identical to TRBD2. The junction had 10 bases not matched to a gene; V was cut back by 4 bases and J by 3 bases. There are 17 residues in the CDR3. Germline V gene sequence: CDR1 DFQATT, CDR2 SNEGSKA (reference sequence). CDR3 residues: CSAKGGTSGGYIYEQYF. The CDR3 coding sequence is TGCAGTGCTAAGGGCGGGACTAGCGGGGGGTATATCTACGAGCAGTACTTC.

Ten or more counts support this clonotype. The chain combines TRBV28 with TRBJ2-4; TRBD1 matches at 7 bases. Trimming at V came to 6 bases and at J to 3 bases, leaving 8 bases not matched to a gene. Germline V CDR1 and CDR2: MDHEN, SYDVKM. The CDR3 runs 15 residues. CDR3 coding DNA: TGTGCCAGCAGAACAACAGGGGCGGGCAAAAACATTCAGTACTTC. Translation gives CASRTTGAGKNIQYF.

This clonotype occurred a few times. One junction end does not reproduce the germline sequence, and a read error may be involved. CDR3 DNA: TGTGCCAGTAGCTTAGGCGGCAGTAGCTATGGCTACACCTTC. Translating it yields CASSLGGSSYGYTF. The V and J genes are TRBV13 and TRBJ1-2; D is unresolved. The CDR3 has 14 residues. CDR1 and CDR2 from the germline V gene are PRHDT and FYEKMQ (reference sequence).

Remarks on this clonotype: A much larger clone differs by one base, so this may be a read error. The rearrangement joins TRBV20-1 to TRBJ2-3; D may be TRBD2 (5 bases). The germline CDR1 and CDR2 sequences are DFQATT and SNEGSKA (reference sequence). The length of the CDR3 is 14 residues. Here the CDR3 reads CSGKDFQIPDTHYF. CDR3 sequence (DNA): TGCAGTGGGAAGGACTTTCAGATACCAGATACGCATTATTTT.

This clonotype was seen only a few times. The CDR3 protein is CSAPDRLNTGELFF. The DNA for the CDR3 is TGCAGTGCCCCCGACAGGTTGAACACCGGGGAGCTGTTTTTT. V and J are TRBV20-1 and TRBJ2-2; D possibly corresponds to TRBD1 (6 bases). This CDR3 has 14 residues. Germline lookup yields CDR1 DFQATT and CDR2 SNEGSKA (reference sequence). Trimming took 6 bases from V and 1 from J, leaving 12 bases between them.

This clonotype was seen a few times. The chain links TRBV28 to TRBJ1-5, with 9 bases identical to TRBD1. Germline assignment: CDR1 MDHEN and CDR2 SYDVKM. The V gene end was trimmed by 6 bases and the J gene end by 4 bases; junction bases not matched to a gene: 10. This CDR3 is 16 amino acids long. As DNA, the CDR3 is TGTGCCAGCAGAGATACACCGGGACAGGGAAATCAGCCCCAGCATTTT. Residues: CASRDTPGQGNQPQHF.

This clonotype was seen ten or more times. The genes are TRBV6-5 and TRBJ1-1; D perhaps matches TRBD1 (6 bases). This CDR3 is built from 15 residues. Trimming left V 3 bases short and J 2 bases short, with 13 bases between. From germline, CDR1 is MNHEY and CDR2 SVGAGI. The DNA for the CDR3 is TGTGCCAGCAGTTATCAGGAGGGGACAAACACTGAAGCTTTCTTT. It codes for CASSYQEGTNTEAFF.

The gene calls are TRBV5-6 and TRBJ1-2; 9 positions agree with TRBD1. The CDR3 loop spans 13 amino acids. Germline V CDR1 and CDR2: SGHDT, YYEEEE. The junction had 6 bases not matched to a gene; V was cut back by 6 bases and J by 6 bases. The CDR3 region has the DNA TGTGCCAGCACCCCGGGACAGGGCGATGGCTACACCTTC. Translated: CASTPGQGDGYTF.

The gene calls are TRBV29-1 and TRBJ2-5; maybe TRBD1 (7 bases). The CDR3 is made up of 11 amino acids. The V end lost 7 bases, the J end lost 4 bases, and 10 bases lay between the germline ends. Germline V gene lookup returns CDR1 SQVTM and CDR2 ANQGSEA. The CDR3 loop reads CSAQGGETQYF. CDR3 sequence (DNA): TGCAGCGCTCAGGGGGGAGAGACCCAGTACTTC.

The chain combines TRBV7-9 with TRBJ2-1, with 12 positions matching TRBD2. Germline CDR1 SEHNR, CDR2 FQNEAQ (reference sequence). The CDR3 loop spans 17 amino acids. The junction had 2 bases not matched to a gene; V was cut back by 0 bases and J by 2 bases. The CDR3 DNA sequence: TGTGCCAGCAGCTTAGCATCTAGCGGGGGGGCCTACAATGAGCAGTTCTTC. This encodes CASSLASSGGAYNEQFF.

This clonotype has a handful of counts. This chain links TRBV7-9 with TRBJ2-4; TRBD2 matches at 7 bases. Germline lookup yields CDR1 SEHNR and CDR2 FQNEAQ (reference sequence). The V and J ends lost 7 bases and 7 bases, in that order; junction bases with no gene match: 4. The CDR3 sequence is 12 residues long. The CDR3 DNA reads as TGTGCCAGCACCGGGGGGAACAACATTCAGTACTTC. Encoded protein: CASTGGNNIQYF.

The rearrangement uses TRBV7-9 and TRBJ2-1; D is unresolved. CDR3 size: 14 residues. Trimming took 1 base from V and 9 from J, leaving 13 bases between them. CDR1 and CDR2 from the germline V gene are SEHNR and FQNEAQ (reference sequence). Here the CDR3 DNA reads TGTGCCAGCAGCTTAGTATCTGGTGCCGGTGAGCAGTTCTTC. Protein product: CASSLVSGAGEQFF.

Remarks on this clonotype: A much more abundant neighbour one base away suggests this may be a read error. The rearrangement uses TRBV7-9 and TRBJ2-7; D remains unclear. This CDR3 has 13 amino acids. Per the germline V gene, CDR1 is SEHNR and CDR2 is FQNEAQ (reference sequence). This CDR3 is CASSLASGREHYF. In nucleotides, the CDR3 is TGTGCCAGCAGCTTAGCGTCAGGTCGCGAGCATTACTTC.

The chain combines TRBV2 with TRBJ2-1, with D unresolved. V gave up 0 bases and J gave up 7 bases, with 4 bases separating them. The germline CDR1 and CDR2 sequences are SNHLY and FYNNEI. There are 12 residues in the CDR3. The CDR3: CASSEAANEQFF. In nucleotides, the CDR3 is TGTGCCAGCAGTGAAGCGGCGAATGAGCAGTTCTTC. The full variable domain, its missing parts supplied by reference TRBV2 and TRBJ2-1, is EPEVTQTPSHQVTQMGQEVILRCVPISNHLYFYWYRQILGQKVEFLVSFYNNEISEKSEIFDDQFSVERPDGSNFTLKIRSTKLEDSAMYFCASSEAANEQFFGPGTRLTVL.

The chain is built from TRBV27 and TRBJ2-7; 7 bases line up with TRBD1. The CDR3 sequence is 14 residues long. V lost 4 bases to trimming and J lost 3 bases; unmatched junction nucleotides: 6. Germline CDR1 MNHEY, CDR2 SMNVEV (reference sequence). This CDR3 is CASSSGTAVYEQYF. The CDR3 region has the DNA TGTGCCAGCAGTTCCGGGACAGCCGTCTACGAGCAGTACTTC.

The gene calls are TRBV11-2 and TRBJ2-3; maybe TRBD2 (5 bases). Deletions cut 6 bases from V and 4 bases from J, with 17 bases between. Germline V gene sequence: CDR1 SGHAT, CDR2 FQNNGV. This CDR3 is 15 amino acids long. CDR3 nucleotides: TGTGCCAGCAGTCCCCGGTGGGGAGCGTCAGATACGCAGTATTTT. Protein: CASSPRWGASDTQYF.

This clonotype was picked up many times. The J gene is TRBJ2-1, the V gene TRBV12-3 or TRBV12-4; perhaps TRBD1 as D (7 bases). The V end lost 4 bases, the J end lost 9 bases, and 19 bases lay between the germline ends. The length of the CDR3 is 15 residues. DNA of the CDR3: TGTGCCAGCAGTTCCATAGCGGACAGGCATGTTGAGCAGTTCTTC. The encoded protein is CASSSIADRHVEQFF.